This T cell receptor (beta chain) was obtained from a study of T cell responses to AZD1222 COVID-19 vaccine. General study results and limits: Unmutated variant regions are reportedly targeted by nearly half of spike-specific TCRs. Samples come after the peak T cell response, not at day 14. The study found vaccine-associated CD4 TCRs spanning spike, dominant at 160-218 and 743-854.

Details on this clone: Its antigen is unidentified.

Trimming took 3 bases from V and 7 from J, leaving 13 bases between them. This CDR3 contains 14 residues. CDR1 LNHDA and CDR2 SQIVND come from the germline V gene (reference sequence). Assay used: immunoSEQ multiplex PCR; TCRdb lists only in-frame clones, some missing. The table records under 110,000 clones, 75% to 95% of them present only once. The chain joins TRBV19 to TRBJ1-5, with D perhaps matching TRBD1 (5 bases). The source of this sequence is an adult in good health. The sequencing here drew on peripheral blood, taken on day 0 of AZD1222 vaccination. The CDR3 is CASSIRGGNQPQHF. The DNA for the CDR3 is TGTGCCAGTAGTATCCGGGGGGGGAACCAGCCCCAGCATTTT. Complete variable domain (other parts from reference TRBV19 and TRBJ1-5): DGGITQSPKYLFRKEGQNVTLSCEQNLNHDAMYWYRQDPGQGLRLIYYSQIVNDFQKGDIAEGYSVSREKKESFPLTVTSAQKNPTAFYLCASSIRGGNQPQHFGDGTRLSIL.